This T cell receptor (beta chain) originates from a study of molecular identifiers for immune sequencing clone quantification. With listed TCR primers and previously described methods, bulk TCR libraries were prepared. TCRdb fed the PCR reads into MiXCR, producing one record per CDR3 protein. Counted here are 85,000 to 90,000 distinct CDR3 sequences, around 20% occurring once; the ten biggest clones make up 0.75% to 0.95%. The CDR3 is made up of 16 amino acids. V lost 5 bases and J lost 3, with 17 bases in between. This clonotype appeared many times. Each library that profiled naive CD8 cells came from roughly 18,000 to 920,000 sorted cells with 10%, 30% or 50% RNA. Sorting captured naive CD8 T cells as CD8+CD4-CCR7+CD45RA+.

Sequenced material: naive CD8+ T cells from blood, with Jurkat cell RNA spiked in. The subset here: FACS-sorted CD8+CD4-CCR7+CD45RA+ naive T cells. The V gene is TRBV12-3 or TRBV12-4, the J gene TRBJ1-3; tentatively, D is TRBD1 (6 bases). The source is a human donor in good health. Some libraries in this study had Jurkat cell RNA spiked in. CDR3 region: CASSLPDRIGGNTIYF. For the CDR3, the DNA is TGTGCCAGCAGTCTCCCCGACAGGATCGGTGGAAACACCATATATTTT.